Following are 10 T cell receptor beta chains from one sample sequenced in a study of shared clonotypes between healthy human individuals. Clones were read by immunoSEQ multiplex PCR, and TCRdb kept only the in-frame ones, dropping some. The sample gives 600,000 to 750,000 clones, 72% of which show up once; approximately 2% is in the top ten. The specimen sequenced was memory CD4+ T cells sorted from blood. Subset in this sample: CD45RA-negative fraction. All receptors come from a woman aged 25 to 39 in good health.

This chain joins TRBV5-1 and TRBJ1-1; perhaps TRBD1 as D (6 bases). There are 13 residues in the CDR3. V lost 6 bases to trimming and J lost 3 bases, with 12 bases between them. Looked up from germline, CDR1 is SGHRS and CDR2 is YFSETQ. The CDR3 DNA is TGCGCCAGCAAATACAGGGTTGACACTGAAGCTTTCTTT. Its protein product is CASKYRVDTEAFF.

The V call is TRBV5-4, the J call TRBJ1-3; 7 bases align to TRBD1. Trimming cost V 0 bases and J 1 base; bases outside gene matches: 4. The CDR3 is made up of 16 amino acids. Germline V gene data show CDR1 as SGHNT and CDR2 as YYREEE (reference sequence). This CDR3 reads CASSLGQGWSGNTIYF. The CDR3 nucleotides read TGTGCCAGCAGCTTGGGACAGGGTTGGTCTGGAAACACCATATATTTT. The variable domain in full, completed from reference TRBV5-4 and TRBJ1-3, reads ETGVTQSPTHLIKTRGQQVTLRCSSQSGHNTVSWYQQALGQGPQFIFQYYREEENGRGNFPPRFSGLQFPNYSSELNVNALELDDSALYLCASSLGQGWSGNTIYFGEGSWLTVV.

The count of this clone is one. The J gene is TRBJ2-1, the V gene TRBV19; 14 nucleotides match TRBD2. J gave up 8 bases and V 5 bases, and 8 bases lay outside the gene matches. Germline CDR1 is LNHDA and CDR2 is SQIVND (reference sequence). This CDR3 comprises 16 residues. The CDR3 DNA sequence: TGTGCCAGTAGTCCGACTAGCGGGAGGGCCGGGGATGAGCAGTTCTTC. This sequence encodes CASSPTSGRAGDEQFF.

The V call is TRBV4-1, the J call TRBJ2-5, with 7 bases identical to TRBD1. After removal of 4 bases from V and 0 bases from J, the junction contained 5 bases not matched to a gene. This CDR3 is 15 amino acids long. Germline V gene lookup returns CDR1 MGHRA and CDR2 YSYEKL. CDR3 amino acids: CASSLRDRYQETQYF. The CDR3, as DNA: TGCGCCAGCAGCCTCCGGGACAGATACCAAGAGACCCAGTACTTC.

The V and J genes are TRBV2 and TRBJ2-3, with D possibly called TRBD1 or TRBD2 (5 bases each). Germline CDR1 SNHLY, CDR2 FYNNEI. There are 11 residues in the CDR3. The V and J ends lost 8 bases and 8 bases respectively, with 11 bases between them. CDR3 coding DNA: TGTGCCAGCGAAGGGGCGGGTACGCAGTATTTT. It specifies CASEGAGTQYF. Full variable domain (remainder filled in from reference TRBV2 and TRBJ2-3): EPEVTQTPSHQVTQMGQEVILRCVPISNHLYFYWYRQILGQKVEFLVSFYNNEISEKSEIFDDQFSVERPDGSNFTLKIRSTKLEDSAMYFCASEGAGTQYFGPGTRLTVL.

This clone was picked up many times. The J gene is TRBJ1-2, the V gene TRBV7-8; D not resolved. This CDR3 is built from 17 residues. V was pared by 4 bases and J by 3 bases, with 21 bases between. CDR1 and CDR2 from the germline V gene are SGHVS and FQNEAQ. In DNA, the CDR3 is TGTGCCAGCAGCTCGCCCTTTCGGGCCTTCTTAGACTATGGCTACACCTTC. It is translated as CASSSPFRAFLDYGYTF. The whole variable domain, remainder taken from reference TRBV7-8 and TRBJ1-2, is GAGVSQSPRYKVAKRGQDVALRCDPISGHVSLFWYQQALGQGPEFLTYFQNEAQLDKSGLPSDRFFAERPEGSVSTLKIQRTQQEDSAVYLCASSSPFRAFLDYGYTFGSGTRLTVV.

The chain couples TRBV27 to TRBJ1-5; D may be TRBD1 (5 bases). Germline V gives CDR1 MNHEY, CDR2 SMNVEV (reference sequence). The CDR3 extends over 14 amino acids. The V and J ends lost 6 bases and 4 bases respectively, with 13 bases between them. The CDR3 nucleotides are TGTGCCAGCAGCCGAAACGGGGGGAATCAGCCCCAGCATTTT. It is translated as CASSRNGGNQPQHF.

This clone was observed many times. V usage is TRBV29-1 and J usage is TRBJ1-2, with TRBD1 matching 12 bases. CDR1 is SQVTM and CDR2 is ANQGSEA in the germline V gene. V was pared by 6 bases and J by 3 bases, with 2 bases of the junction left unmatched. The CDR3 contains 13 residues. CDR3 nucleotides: TGCAGCGTGGGACAGGGGGCGGACTATGGCTACACCTTC. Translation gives CSVGQGADYGYTF. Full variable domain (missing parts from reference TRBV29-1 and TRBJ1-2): SAVISQKPSRDICQRGTSLTIQCQVDSQVTMMFWYRQQPGQSLTLIATANQGSEATYESGFVIDKFPISRPNLTFSTLTVSNMSPEDSSIYLCSVGQGADYGYTFGSGTRLTVV.

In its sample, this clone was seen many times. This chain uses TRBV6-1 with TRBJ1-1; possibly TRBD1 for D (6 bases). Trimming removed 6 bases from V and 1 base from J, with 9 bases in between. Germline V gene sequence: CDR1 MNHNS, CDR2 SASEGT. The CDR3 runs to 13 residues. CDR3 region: CASSQTGNTEAFF. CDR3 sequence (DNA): TGTGCCAGCAGCCAGACAGGGAACACTGAAGCTTTCTTT.

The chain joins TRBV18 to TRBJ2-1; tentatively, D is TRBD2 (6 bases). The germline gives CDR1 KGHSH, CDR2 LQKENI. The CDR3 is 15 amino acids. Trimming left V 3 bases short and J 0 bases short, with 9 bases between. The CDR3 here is CASSPWRDSYNEQFF. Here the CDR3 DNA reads TGTGCCAGCTCACCTTGGCGGGACTCCTACAATGAGCAGTTCTTC.